Here is one T cell receptor beta chain with its context. As yet, its antigen is unknown. Germline values: CDR1 SEHNR, CDR2 FQNEAQ (reference sequence). The CDR3 has 17 residues. Trimming took 3 bases from V and 0 from J, leaving 14 bases between them. These data belong to a study of T cell responses to AZD1222 COVID-19 vaccine. The study, taken as a whole, reports: Compared with day 0, the breadth and depth of the Spike-specific TCR repertoire rose significantly after two doses of AZD1222. Repertoire sampling happened only post peak T cell response. Most donors were white British and more were female, and clonal diversity was possibly underestimated.

Clones were sequenced by immunoSEQ multiplex PCR, and TCRdb holds only the in-frame ones, with some missing. The data contain approximately 150,000 clones, 90% to 95% of them singletons. The V and J genes are TRBV7-9 and TRBJ1-4; D is uncertain. The sequencing here drew on peripheral blood, taken on day 0 of MenACWY control vaccination. The TCR originated in an adult in good health. The CDR3 DNA follows: TGTGCCAGCAGCTTTCAGCAAGTATCTGCAACTAATGAAAAACTGTTTTTT. It encodes CASSFQQVSATNEKLFF.